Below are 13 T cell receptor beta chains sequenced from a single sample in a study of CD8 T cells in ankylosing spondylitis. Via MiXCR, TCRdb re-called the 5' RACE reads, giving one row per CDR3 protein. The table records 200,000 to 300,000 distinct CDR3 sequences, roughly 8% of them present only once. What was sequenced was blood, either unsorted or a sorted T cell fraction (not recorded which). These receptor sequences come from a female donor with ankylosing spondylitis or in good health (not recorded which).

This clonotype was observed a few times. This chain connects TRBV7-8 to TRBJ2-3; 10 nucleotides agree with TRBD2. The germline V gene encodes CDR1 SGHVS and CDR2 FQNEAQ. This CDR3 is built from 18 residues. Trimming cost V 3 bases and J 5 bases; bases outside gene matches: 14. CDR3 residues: CASSLGLGLAGAGDTQYF. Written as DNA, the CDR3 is TGTGCCAGCAGCTTGGGGTTGGGCCTAGCGGGAGCTGGAGATACGCAGTATTTT.

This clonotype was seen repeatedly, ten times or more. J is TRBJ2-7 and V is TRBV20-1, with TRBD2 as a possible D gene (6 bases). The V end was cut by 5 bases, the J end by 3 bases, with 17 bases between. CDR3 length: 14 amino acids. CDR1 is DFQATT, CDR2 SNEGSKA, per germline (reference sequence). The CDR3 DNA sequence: TGCAGTGCTGCATCGGGACTCCGCGGCTACGAGCAGTACTTC. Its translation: CSAASGLRGYEQYF.

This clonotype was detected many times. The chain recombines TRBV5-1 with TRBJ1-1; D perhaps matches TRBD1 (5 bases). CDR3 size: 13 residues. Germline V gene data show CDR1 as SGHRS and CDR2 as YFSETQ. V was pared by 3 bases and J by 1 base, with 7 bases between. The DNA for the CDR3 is TGCGCCAGCAGCTGGGGGGGGAACACTGAAGCTTTCTTT. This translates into CASSWGGNTEAFF. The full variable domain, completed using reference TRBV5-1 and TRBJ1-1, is KAGVTQTPRYLIKTRGQQVTLSCSPISGHRSVSWYQQTPGQGLQFLFEYFSETQRNKGNFPGRFSGRQFSNSRSEMNVSTLELGDSALYLCASSWGGNTEAFFGQGTRLTVV.

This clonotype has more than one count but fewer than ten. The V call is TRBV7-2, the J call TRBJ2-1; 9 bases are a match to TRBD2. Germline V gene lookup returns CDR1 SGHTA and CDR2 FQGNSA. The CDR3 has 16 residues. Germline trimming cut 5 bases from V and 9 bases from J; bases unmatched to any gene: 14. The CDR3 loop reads CASSLVRLAGRREQFF. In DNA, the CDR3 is TGTGCCAGCAGCCTCGTACGCCTAGCGGGACGGCGTGAGCAGTTCTTC. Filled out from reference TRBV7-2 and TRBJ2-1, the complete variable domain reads GAGVSQSPSNKVTEKGKDVELRCDPISGHTALYWYRQSLGQGLEFLIYFQGNSAPDKSGLPSDRFSAERTGGSVSTLTIQRTQQEDSAVYLCASSLVRLAGRREQFFGPGTRLTVL.

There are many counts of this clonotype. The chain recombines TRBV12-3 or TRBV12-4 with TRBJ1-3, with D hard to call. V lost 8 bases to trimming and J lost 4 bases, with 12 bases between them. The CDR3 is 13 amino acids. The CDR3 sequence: CASLWVDGNTIYF. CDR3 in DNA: TGTGCCAGCTTATGGGTGGACGGAAACACCATATATTTT.

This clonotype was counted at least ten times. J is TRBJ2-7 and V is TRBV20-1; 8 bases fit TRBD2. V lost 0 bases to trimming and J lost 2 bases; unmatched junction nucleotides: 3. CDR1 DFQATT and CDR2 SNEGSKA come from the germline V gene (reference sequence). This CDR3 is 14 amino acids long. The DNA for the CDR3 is TGCAGTGCTAGAGATCGGGAGGGGGCCTACGAGCAGTACTTC. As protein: CSARDREGAYEQYF.

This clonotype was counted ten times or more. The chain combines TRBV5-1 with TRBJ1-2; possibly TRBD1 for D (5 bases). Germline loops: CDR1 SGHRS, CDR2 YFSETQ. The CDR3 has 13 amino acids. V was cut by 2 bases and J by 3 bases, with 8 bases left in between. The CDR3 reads CASSLQEDYGYTF. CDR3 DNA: TGCGCCAGCAGCTTACAGGAGGACTATGGCTACACCTTC.

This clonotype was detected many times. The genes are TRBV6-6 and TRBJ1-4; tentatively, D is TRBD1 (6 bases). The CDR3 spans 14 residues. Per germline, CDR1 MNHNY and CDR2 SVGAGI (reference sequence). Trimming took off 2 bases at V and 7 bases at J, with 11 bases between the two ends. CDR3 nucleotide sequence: TGTGCCAGCAGTTACCCCCGGACAGCTGAAAAACTGTTTTTT. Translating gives CASSYPRTAEKLFF.

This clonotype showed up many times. CDR3 coding DNA: TGCAGTGCTAGCAGGGGGAGCACAGATACGCAGTATTTT. It translates to CSASRGSTDTQYF. The J gene is TRBJ2-3, the V gene TRBV20-1; 7 bases are shared with TRBD1. The length of the CDR3 is 13 residues. The V segment lost 3 bases and the J segment 0 bases; nucleotides outside the gene matches: 0. Germline V CDR1 and CDR2: DFQATT, SNEGSKA (reference sequence).

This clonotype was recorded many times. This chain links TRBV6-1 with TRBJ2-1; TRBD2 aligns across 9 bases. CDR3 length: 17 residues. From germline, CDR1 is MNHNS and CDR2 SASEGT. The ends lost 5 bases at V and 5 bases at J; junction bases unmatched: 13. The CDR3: CASSPRRSGGNHNEQFF. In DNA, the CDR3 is TGTGCCAGCAGTCCCAGACGTAGCGGGGGAAACCACAATGAGCAGTTCTTC.

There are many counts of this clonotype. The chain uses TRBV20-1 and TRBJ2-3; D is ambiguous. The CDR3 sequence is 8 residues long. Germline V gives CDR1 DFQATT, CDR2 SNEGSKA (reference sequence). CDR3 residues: CQPDTQYF. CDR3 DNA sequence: TGCCAACCAGATACGCAGTATTTT.

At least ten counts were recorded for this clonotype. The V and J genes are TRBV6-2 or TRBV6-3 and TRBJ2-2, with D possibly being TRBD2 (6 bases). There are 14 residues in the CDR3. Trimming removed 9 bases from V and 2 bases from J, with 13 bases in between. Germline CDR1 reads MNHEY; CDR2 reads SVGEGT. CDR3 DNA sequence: TGTGCCAGTTGGGACTCCCCAAACACCGGGGAGCTGTTTTTT. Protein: CASWDSPNTGELFF.

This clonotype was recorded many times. This CDR3 is CSVFQGGGYTF. DNA of the CDR3: TGCAGCGTTTTCCAGGGAGGCGGCTACACCTTC. This chain links TRBV29-1 with TRBJ1-2; tentatively, D is TRBD1 (5 bases). The CDR3 contains 11 residues. CDR1 and CDR2 from the germline V gene are SQVTM and ANQGSEA. With 5 bases removed from V and 8 bases from J, the gap between germline ends came to 12 bases. Full variable domain (outside the CDR3, taken from reference TRBV29-1 and TRBJ1-2): SAVISQKPSRDICQRGTSLTIQCQVDSQVTMMFWYRQQPGQSLTLIATANQGSEATYESGFVIDKFPISRPNLTFSTLTVSNMSPEDSSIYLCSVFQGGGYTFGSGTRLTVV.